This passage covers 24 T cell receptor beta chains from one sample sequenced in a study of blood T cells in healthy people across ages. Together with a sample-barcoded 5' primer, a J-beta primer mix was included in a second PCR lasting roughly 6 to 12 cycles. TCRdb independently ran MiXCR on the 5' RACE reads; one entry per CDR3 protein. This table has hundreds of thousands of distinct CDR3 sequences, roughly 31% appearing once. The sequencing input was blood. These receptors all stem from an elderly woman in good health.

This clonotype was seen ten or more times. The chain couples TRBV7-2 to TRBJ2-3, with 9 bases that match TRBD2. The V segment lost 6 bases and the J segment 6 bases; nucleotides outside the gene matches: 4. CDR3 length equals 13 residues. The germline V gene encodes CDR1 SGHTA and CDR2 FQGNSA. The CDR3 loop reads CASRLAGLDTQYF. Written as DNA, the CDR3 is TGTGCCAGCAGGCTAGCGGGGTTGGATACGCAGTATTTT.

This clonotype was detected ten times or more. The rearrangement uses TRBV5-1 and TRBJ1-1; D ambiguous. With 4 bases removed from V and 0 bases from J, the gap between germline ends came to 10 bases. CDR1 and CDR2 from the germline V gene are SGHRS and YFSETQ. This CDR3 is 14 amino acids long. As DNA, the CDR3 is TGCGCCAGCAGCCCCGAATACATGAACACTGAAGCTTTCTTT. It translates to CASSPEYMNTEAFF.

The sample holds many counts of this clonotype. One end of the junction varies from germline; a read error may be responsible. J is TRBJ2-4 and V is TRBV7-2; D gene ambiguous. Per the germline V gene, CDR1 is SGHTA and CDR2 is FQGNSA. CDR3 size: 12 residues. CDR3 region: CASSLAKNIQYF. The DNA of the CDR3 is TGTGCCAGCAGCCTAGCCAAAAACATTCAGTACTTC.

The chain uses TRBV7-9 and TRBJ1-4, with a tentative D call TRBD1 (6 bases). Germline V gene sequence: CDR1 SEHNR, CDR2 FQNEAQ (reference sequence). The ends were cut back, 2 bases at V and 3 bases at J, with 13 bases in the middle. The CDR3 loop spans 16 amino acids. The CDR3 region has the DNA TGTGCCAGCAGCTTATCGGGGGCAATAGCTAATGAAAAACTGTTTTTT. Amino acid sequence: CASSLSGAIANEKLFF.

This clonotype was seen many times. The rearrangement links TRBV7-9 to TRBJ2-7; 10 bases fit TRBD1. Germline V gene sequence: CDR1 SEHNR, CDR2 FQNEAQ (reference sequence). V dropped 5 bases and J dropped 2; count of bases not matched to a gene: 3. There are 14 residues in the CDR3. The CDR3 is CASSRTGGTYEQYF. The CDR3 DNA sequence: TGTGCCAGCAGCCGGACAGGGGGAACCTACGAGCAGTACTTC.

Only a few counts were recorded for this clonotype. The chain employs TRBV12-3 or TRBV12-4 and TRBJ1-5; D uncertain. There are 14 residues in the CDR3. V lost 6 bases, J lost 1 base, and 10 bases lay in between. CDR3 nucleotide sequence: TGTGCCAGCAGCCCGAACAGAAGCAATCAGCCCCAGCATTTT. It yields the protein CASSPNRSNQPQHF.

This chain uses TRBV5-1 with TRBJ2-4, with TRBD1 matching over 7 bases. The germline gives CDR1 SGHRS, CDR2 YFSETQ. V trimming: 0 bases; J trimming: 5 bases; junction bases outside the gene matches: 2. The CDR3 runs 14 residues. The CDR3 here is CASSLGTGENIQYF. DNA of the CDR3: TGCGCCAGCAGCTTGGGGACAGGAGAAAACATTCAGTACTTC.

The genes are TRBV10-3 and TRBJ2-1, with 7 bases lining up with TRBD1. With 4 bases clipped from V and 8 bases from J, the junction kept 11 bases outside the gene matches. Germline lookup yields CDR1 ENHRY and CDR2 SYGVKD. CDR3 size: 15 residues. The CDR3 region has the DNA TGTGCCATCAGTGCTAAGAAGACAGGGTGGGATGAGCAGTTCTTC. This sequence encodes CAISAKKTGWDEQFF.

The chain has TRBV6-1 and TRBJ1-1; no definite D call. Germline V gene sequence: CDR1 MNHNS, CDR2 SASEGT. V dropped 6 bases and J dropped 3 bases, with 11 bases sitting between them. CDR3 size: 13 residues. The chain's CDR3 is CASSSKADTEAFF. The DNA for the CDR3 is TGTGCCAGCAGCAGTAAGGCTGACACTGAAGCTTTCTTT.

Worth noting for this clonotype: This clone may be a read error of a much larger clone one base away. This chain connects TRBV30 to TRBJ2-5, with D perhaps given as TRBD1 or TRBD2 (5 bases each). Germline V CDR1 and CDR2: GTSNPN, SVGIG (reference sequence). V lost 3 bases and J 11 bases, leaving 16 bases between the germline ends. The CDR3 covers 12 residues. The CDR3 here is CAWREEDNEQYF. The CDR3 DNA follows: TGTGCCTGGAGAGAGGAGGACAATGAGCAGTACTTC.

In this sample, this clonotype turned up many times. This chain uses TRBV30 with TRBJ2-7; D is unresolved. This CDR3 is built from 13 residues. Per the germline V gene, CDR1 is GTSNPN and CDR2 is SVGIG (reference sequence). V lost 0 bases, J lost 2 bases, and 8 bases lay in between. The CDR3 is CAWSVHLTYEQYF. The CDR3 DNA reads TGTGCCTGGAGTGTACACCTCACCTACGAGCAGTACTTC.

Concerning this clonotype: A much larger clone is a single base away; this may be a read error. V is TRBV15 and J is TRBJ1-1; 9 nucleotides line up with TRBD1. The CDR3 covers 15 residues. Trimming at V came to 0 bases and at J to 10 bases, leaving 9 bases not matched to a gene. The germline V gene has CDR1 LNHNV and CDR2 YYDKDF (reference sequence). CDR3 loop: CATSRERTGVIGAFF. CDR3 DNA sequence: TGTGCCACCAGCAGAGAACGGACAGGGGTTATTGGAGCTTTCTTT.

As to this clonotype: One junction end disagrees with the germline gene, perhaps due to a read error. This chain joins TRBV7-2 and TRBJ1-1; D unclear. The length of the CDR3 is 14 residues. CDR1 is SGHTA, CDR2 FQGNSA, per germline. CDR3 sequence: CASRPVMTNAEAFF. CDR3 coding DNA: TGTGCCAGCCGCCCGGTAATGACGAACGCTGAAGCTTTCTTT.

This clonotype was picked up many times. The CDR3 loop reads CASSLGVGGEKLFF. In DNA form, the CDR3 reads TGTGCCAGCAGCCTGGGGGTAGGAGGTGAAAAACTGTTTTTT. V gene TRBV7-9 combines with J gene TRBJ1-4; tentatively, D is TRBD1 (5 bases). The CDR3 loop spans 14 amino acids. Germline values: CDR1 SEHNR, CDR2 FQNEAQ (reference sequence). V lost 5 bases, J lost 7 bases, and 14 bases lay in between.

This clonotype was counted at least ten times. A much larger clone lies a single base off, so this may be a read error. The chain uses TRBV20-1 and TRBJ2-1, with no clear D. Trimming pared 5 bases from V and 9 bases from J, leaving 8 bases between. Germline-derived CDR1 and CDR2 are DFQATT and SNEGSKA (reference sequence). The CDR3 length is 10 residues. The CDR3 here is CSAGWAEQFF. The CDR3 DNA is TGCAGTGCTGGATGGGCTGAGCAGTTCTTC.

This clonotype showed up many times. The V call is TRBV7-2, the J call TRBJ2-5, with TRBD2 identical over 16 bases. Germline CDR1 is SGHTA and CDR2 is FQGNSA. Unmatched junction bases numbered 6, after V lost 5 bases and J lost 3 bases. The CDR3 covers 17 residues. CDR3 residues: CASSPGLAGGPKETQYF. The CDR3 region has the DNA TGTGCCAGCAGCCCGGGACTAGCGGGGGGGCCTAAAGAGACCCAGTACTTC.

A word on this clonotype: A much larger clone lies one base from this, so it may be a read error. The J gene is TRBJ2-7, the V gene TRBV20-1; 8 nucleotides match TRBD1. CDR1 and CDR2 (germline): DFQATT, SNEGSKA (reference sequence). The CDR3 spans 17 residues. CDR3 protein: CSAGDLVTGEVSYEQYF. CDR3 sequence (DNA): TGCAGTGCTGGAGATCTGGTGACAGGGGAGGTTTCTTACGAGCAGTACTTC.

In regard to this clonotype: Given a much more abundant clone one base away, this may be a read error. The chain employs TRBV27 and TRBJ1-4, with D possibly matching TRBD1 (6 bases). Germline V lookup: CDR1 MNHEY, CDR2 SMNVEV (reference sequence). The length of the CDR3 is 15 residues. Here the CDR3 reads CASSIQQGENEKPFF. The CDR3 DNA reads TGTGCCAGCAGTATACAACAGGGAGAAAATGAAAAACCGTTTTTT.

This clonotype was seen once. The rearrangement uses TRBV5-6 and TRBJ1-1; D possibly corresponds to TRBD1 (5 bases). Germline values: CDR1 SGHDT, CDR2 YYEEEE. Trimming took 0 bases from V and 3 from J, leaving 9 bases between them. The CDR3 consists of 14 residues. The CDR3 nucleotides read TGTGCCAGCAGCTTGGCAGGGCCTTACACTGAAGCTTTCTTT. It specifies CASSLAGPYTEAFF.

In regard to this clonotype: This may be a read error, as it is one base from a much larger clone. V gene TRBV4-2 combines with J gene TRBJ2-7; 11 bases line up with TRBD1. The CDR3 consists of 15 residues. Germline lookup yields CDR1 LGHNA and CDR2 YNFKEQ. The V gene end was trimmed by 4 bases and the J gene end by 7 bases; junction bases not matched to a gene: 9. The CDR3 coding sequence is TGTGCCAGCAGCCCCCGGGACAGGGGGAAGAATGAGCAGTACTTC. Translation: CASSPRDRGKNEQYF.

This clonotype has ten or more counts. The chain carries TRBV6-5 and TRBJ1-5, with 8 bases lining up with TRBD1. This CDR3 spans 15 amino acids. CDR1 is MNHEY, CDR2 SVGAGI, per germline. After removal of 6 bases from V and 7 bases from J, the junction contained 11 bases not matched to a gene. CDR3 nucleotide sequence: TGTGCCAGCAGCCGTGGACAGGGCGCGACCCAGCCCCAGCATTTT. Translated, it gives CASSRGQGATQPQHF.

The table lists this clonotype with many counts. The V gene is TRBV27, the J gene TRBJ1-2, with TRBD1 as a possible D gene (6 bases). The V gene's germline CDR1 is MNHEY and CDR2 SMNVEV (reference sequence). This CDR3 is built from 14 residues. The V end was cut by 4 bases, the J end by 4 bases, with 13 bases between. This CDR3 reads CASSSPTGGYGYTF. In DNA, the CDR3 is TGTGCCAGCAGTTCACCGACAGGAGGCTATGGCTACACCTTC.

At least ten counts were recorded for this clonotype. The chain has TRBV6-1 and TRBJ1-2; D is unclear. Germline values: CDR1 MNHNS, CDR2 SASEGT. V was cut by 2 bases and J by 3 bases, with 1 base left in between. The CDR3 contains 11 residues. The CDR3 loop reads CASSEYYGYTF. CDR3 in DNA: TGTGCCAGCAGTGAATACTATGGCTACACCTTC.

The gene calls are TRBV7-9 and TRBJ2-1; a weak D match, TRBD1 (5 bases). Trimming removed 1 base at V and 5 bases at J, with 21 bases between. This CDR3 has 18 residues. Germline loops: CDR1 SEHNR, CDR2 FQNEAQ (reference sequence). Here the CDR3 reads CASSLDQGQLPKNNEQFF. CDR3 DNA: TGTGCCAGCAGCTTAGATCAGGGCCAATTGCCCAAAAACAATGAGCAGTTCTTC.